These T cell receptor beta chains were read from a single sample in a study of blood T cell repertoires in COVID-19. The table came from immunoSEQ multiplex PCR; TCRdb's copy has only in-frame clones and leaves some out. The sample holds some 220,000 clones, roughly 80% seen once. The sample comprised peripheral blood. The receptors derive from a woman aged 80 or over with active or convalescent COVID-19. The CDR3 runs from the conserved cysteine through the conserved F or W. A D gene is named only where the DNA matches it firmly. Clone size is not always given. Where it is, it says once, few, many or a class for expanded clones.

TRBV7-2,-,-,TRBJ1-1,13,CASSKTANTEAFF,TGTGCCAGCAGCAAGACAGCGAACACTGAAGCTTTCTTT
TRBV7-2,-,-,TRBJ2-2,12,CASSFGAGELFF,TGTGCCAGCAGCTTCGGGGCCGGGGAGCTGTTTTTT
TRBV7-9,-,TRBD1,TRBJ1-6,15,CASSSMGQVNSPLHF,TGTGCCAGCAGCTCCATGGGACAGGTGAATTCACCCCTCCACTTT
TRBV7-9,-,-,TRBJ1-1,13,CASSLDSNTEAFF,TGTGCCAGCAGCTTAGACAGTAACACTGAAGCTTTCTTT
TRBV6-5,-,-,TRBJ1-1,14,CASLPGHANTEAFF,TGTGCCAGTCTTCCGGGACATGCGAACACTGAAGCTTTCTTT
TRBV6-5,-,TRBD1,TRBJ1-6,14,CASSMGQNNSPLHF,TGTGCCAGCAGCATGGGACAGAATAATTCACCCCTCCACTTT
TRBV9,-,-,TRBJ2-3,14,CASSTRTLTDTQYF,TGTGCCAGCAGCACCCGGACTCTCACAGATACGCAGTATTTT
TRBV5-1,-,TRBD1,TRBJ1-2,13,CASSLPGGEGYTF,TGCGCCAGCAGCTTGCCAGGGGGCGAAGGCTACACCTTC
TRBV7-2,-,-,TRBJ2-1,13,CASNSGVYNEQFF,TGTGCCAGCAATTCCGGGGTATACAATGAGCAGTTCTTC
TRBV18,-,-,TRBJ1-1,14,CASSPTRGSTEAFF,TGTGCCAGCTCACCTACACGGGGTAGCACTGAAGCTTTCTTT
TRBV6-2/TRBV6-3,once,TRBD2,TRBJ2-1,18,CASSYSTSGRGSYNEQFF,TGTGCCAGCAGTTACTCGACTAGCGGGAGGGGATCCTACAATGAGCAGTTCTTC
TRBV7-9,-,TRBD1,TRBJ1-2,14,CASSLNRGDYGYTF,TGTGCCAGCAGCTTAAACAGGGGCGACTATGGCTACACCTTC
TRBV7-9,-,-,TRBJ2-7,13,CASSLYSVYEQYF,TGTGCCAGCAGCTTGTATTCCGTCTACGAGCAGTACTTC
TRBV12-5,-,TRBD1,TRBJ1-1,15,CASGLGQGLRSEAFF,TGTGCTAGTGGTTTGGGACAGGGGCTGAGGTCTGAAGCTTTCTTT
TRBV12-3/TRBV12-4,-,-,TRBJ2-7,13,CAGAPNGYYEQYF,TGTGCCGGAGCCCCGAACGGCTACTACGAGCAGTACTTC
TRBV2,-,TRBD1,TRBJ2-2,15,CASSGTGGNTGELFF,TGTGCCAGCAGTGGGACAGGGGGGAACACCGGGGAGCTGTTTTTT
TRBV20-1,-,-,TRBJ2-1,10,CSATHNEQFF,TGCAGTGCAACACACAATGAGCAGTTCTTC
TRBV7-2,-,-,TRBJ1-2,13,CASSPDRNYGYTF,TGTGCCAGCAGCCCCGACAGGAACTATGGCTACACCTTC
TRBV12-3/TRBV12-4,-,-,TRBJ2-4,13,CAVGGGTGNIQYF,TGTGCCGTAGGGGGAGGGACGGGGAACATTCAGTACTTC
TRBV4-3,-,-,TRBJ2-7,14,CASSQQPDIYEQYF,TGCGCCAGCAGCCAACAGCCGGACATTTACGAGCAGTACTTC
TRBV23-1,few,-,TRBJ1-1,22,CASSRPGKVGRPFPGLVTEAFF,TGCGCCAGCAGTCGCCCCGGGAAAGTCGGACGGCCCTTCCCCGGATTGGTCACTGAAGCTTTCTTT
TRBV18,-,-,TRBJ1-5,16,CASSPPAGSRNQPQHF,TGTGCCAGCTCACCACCGGCGGGGTCCCGAAATCAGCCCCAGCATTTT
TRBV3-1/TRBV3-2,-,-,TRBJ2-6,13,CASSQAVSNVLTF,TGTGCCAGCAGCCAAGCTGTCTCCAACGTCCTGACTTTC
TRBV6-5,-,-,TRBJ2-3,15,CASSLSSAFTDTQYF,TGTGCCAGCAGTCTGTCTAGCGCGTTCACAGATACGCAGTATTTT
TRBV2,-,TRBD1,TRBJ2-2,16,CASSQDRGRSTGELFF,TGTGCCAGCAGCCAGGACAGGGGGCGGAGCACCGGGGAGCTGTTTTTT
TRBV7-2,-,-,TRBJ1-5,15,CASSSQQGFGQPQHF,TGTGCCAGCAGCTCCCAACAGGGATTTGGGCAGCCCCAGCATTTT
TRBV5-6,few,-,TRBJ1-3,14,CASSLVLSGDTIYF,TGTGCCAGCAGCTTGGTTCTAAGCGGCGACACCATATATTTT
TRBV9,-,TRBD2,TRBJ2-2,16,CASSVGLAGGGGELFF,TGTGCCAGCAGCGTAGGACTAGCGGGAGGCGGCGGGGAGCTGTTTTTT
TRBV27,-,TRBD1,TRBJ2-7,15,CASSLTSDREYEQYF,TGTGCCAGCAGTCTTACCTCGGACAGGGAGTACGAGCAGTACTTC
TRBV5-1,once,-,TRBJ2-1,16,CASSTQSGLTYNEQFF,TGCGCCAGCAGCACCCAAAGCGGGCTGACCTACAATGAGCAGTTCTTC
TRBV12-3/TRBV12-4,-,-,TRBJ2-1,11,CASSSKTRKFF,TGTGCCAGCAGTTCTAAGACGCGGAAGTTCTTC
TRBV9,-,TRBD2,TRBJ2-2,17,CASSVAQTSRDTGELFF,TGTGCCAGCAGCGTAGCCCAGACTAGCCGCGACACCGGGGAGCTGTTTTTT
TRBV11-3,-,TRBD2,TRBJ2-6,17,CASSFRGGLSGANVLTF,TGTGCCAGCAGCTTCCGGGGGGGGCTGTCTGGGGCCAACGTCCTGACTTTC
TRBV5-1,-,-,TRBJ1-1,14,CASSLDRAGTEAFF,TGCGCCAGCAGCTTGGACAGGGCAGGCACTGAAGCTTTCTTT
TRBV5-5,many,-,TRBJ1-2,14,CASSLKDRNYGYTF,TGTGCCAGCAGCTTAAAAGACAGGAACTATGGCTACACCTTC
TRBV7-8,-,TRBD1,TRBJ2-7,15,CASSLPDRGRGEQYF,TGTGCCAGCAGCTTACCGGACAGGGGACGGGGTGAGCAGTACTTC
TRBV16,-,-,TRBJ1-5,15,CASSQSGGGNQPQHF,TGTGCCAGCAGCCAATCGGGAGGGGGGAATCAGCCCCAGCATTTT
TRBV25-1,-,-,TRBJ2-5,11,CASSPRETQYF,TGTGCCAGCAGTCCGAGGGAGACCCAGTACTTC
TRBV19,-,-,TRBJ1-3,15,CASSGPTSSGNTIYF,TGTGCCAGTAGTGGCCCGACAAGCTCTGGAAACACCATATATTTT
TRBV7-2,-,-,TRBJ2-2,17,CASSFPAGGRDTGELFF,TGTGCCAGCAGCTTTCCTGCCGGAGGGCGGGACACCGGGGAGCTGTTTTTT
TRBV2,-,-,TRBJ1-2,11,CASSDRLGYTF,TGTGCCAGCAGTGACAGGCTTGGCTACACCTTC
TRBV7-2,-,-,TRBJ2-6,15,CASGGASSGANVLTF,TGTGCCAGCGGGGGGGCCAGCTCTGGGGCCAACGTCCTGACTTTC
TRBV7-2,-,-,TRBJ2-7,13,CASSLGEAGEQYF,TGTGCCAGCAGCTTAGGGGAGGCCGGGGAGCAGTACTTC
TRBV19,-,-,TRBJ2-7,13,CASSRGQNYEQYF,TGTGCCAGTAGTAGAGGGCAGAACTACGAGCAGTACTTC